This T cell receptor (beta chain) came from a study of T cell responses to AZD1222 COVID-19 vaccine. Produced via immunoSEQ multiplex PCR; TCRdb's table is partial and in-frame only. There are about 130,000 clones in the sample; more than 70% occur only once, and about 4.3% lies in the top ten. General study results and limits: In all cases, repertoires were sampled only after the peak T cell response. In a largely white British group with more females than males, clonal diversity was possibly underestimated. Variant regions that are unmutated are reportedly the target of nearly half of spike-specific TCRs. Following two doses of AZD1222, Spike-specific TCR breadth and depth rose.

As concerns this clone: Its specificity is unknown.

The sequence was obtained from an adult who received the AZD1222 COVID-19 vaccine. The sequencing here drew on peripheral blood, taken 28 days after the second AZD1222 dose.

The CDR3 DNA reads as TGTGCCAGCAGCCGGACAGGGTGGGACTATGGCTACACCTTC. Its protein is CASSRTGWDYGYTF. The V gene is TRBV5-4, the J gene TRBJ1-2; 8 bases line up with TRBD1. The CDR3 length is 14 residues. Germline V CDR1 and CDR2: SGHNT, YYREEE (reference sequence). V gave up 4 bases and J gave up 3 bases; unmatched junction bases: 5.